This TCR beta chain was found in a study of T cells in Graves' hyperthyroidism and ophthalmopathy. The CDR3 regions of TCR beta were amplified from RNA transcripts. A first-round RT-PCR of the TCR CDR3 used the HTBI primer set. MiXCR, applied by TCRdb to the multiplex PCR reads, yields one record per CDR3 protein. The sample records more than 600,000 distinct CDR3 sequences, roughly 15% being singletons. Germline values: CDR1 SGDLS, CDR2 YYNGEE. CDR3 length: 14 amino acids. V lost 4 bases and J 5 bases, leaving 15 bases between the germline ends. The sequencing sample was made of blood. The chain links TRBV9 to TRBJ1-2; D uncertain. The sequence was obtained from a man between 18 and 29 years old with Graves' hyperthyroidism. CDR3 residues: CASSSLGGQYGYTF. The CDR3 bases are TGTGCCAGCAGCTCCCTTGGAGGGCAGTATGGCTACACCTTC.